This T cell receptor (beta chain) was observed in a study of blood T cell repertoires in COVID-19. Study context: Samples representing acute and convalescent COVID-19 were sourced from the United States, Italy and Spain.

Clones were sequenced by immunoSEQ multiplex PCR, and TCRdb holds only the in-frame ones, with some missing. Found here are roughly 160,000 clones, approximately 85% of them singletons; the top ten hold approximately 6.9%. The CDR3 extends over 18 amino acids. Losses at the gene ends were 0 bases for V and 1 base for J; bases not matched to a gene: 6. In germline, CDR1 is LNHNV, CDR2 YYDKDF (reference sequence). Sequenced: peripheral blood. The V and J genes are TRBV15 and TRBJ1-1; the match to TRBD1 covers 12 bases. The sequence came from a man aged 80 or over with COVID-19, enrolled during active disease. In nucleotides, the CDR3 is TGTGCCACCAGCAGAGAGCGGGGACAGGGGGCGAGGAACACTGAAGCTTTCTTT. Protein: CATSRERGQGARNTEAFF.